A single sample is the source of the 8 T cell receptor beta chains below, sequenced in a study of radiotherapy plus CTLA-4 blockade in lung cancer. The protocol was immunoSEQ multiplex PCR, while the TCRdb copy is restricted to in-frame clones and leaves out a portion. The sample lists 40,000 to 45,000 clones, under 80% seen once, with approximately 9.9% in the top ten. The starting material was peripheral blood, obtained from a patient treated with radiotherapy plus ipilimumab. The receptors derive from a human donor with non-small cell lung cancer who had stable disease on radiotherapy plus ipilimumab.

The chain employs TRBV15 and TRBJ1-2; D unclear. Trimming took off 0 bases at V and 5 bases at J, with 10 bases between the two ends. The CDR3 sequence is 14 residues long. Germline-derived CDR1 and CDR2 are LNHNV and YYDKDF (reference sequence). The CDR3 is CATSRDLTGYGYTF. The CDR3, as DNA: TGTGCCACCAGCAGAGATTTAACGGGTTATGGCTACACCTTC. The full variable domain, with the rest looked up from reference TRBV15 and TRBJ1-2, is DAMVIQNPRYQVTQFGKPVTLSCSQTLNHNVMYWYQQKSSQAPKLLFHYYDKDFNNEADTPDNFQSRRPNTSFCFLDIRSPGLGDTAMYLCATSRDLTGYGYTFGSGTRLTVV.

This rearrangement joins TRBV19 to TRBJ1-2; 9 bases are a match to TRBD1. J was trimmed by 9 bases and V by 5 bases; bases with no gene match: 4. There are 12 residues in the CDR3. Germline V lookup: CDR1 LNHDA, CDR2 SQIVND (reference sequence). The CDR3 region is CASSPGQGSYTF. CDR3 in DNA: TGTGCCAGTAGTCCGGGACAGGGAAGCTACACCTTC. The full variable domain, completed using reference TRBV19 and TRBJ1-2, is DGGITQSPKYLFRKEGQNVTLSCEQNLNHDAMYWYRQDPGQGLRLIYYSQIVNDFQKGDIAEGYSVSREKKESFPLTVTSAQKNPTAFYLCASSPGQGSYTFGSGTRLTVV.

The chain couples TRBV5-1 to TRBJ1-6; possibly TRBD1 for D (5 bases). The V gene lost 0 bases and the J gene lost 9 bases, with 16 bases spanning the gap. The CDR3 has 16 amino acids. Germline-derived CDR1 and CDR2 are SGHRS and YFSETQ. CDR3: CASSLDRGAGGSPLHF. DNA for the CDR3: TGCGCCAGCAGCTTGGATCGCGGGGCCGGCGGTTCACCCCTCCACTTT.

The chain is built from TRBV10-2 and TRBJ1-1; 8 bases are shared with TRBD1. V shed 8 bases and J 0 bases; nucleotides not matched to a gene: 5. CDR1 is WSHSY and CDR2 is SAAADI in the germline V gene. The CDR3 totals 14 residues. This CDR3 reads CASGGQVVNTEAFF. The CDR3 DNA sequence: TGCGCCAGCGGGGGACAGGTTGTGAACACTGAAGCTTTCTTT.

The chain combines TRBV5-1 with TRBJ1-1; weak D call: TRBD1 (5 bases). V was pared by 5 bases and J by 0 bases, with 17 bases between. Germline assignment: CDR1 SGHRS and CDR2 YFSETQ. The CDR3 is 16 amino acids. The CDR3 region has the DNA TGCGCCAGCAGTCTTCTTAACGGACAACTGAACACTGAAGCTTTCTTT. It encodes CASSLLNGQLNTEAFF.

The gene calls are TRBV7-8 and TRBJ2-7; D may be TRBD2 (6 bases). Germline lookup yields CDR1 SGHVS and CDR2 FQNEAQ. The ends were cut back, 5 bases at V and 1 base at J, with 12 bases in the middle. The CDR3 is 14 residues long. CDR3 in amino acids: CASSPAGRSYEQYF. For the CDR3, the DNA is TGTGCCAGCAGCCCCGCGGGACGGTCCTACGAGCAGTACTTC.

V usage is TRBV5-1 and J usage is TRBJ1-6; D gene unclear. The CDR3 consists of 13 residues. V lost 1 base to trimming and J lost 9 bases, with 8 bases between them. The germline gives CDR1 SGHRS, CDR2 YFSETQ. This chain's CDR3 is CASSLSGSSPLHF. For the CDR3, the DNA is TGCGCCAGCAGCTTGTCGGGATCTTCACCCCTCCACTTT.

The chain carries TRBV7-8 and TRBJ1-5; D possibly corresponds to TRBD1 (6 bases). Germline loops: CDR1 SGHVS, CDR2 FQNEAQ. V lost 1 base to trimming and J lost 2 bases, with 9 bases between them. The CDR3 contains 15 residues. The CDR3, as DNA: TGTGCCAGCAGCTTAGTAGGGGGAGGCAATCAGCCCCAGCATTTT. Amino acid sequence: CASSLVGGGNQPQHF.